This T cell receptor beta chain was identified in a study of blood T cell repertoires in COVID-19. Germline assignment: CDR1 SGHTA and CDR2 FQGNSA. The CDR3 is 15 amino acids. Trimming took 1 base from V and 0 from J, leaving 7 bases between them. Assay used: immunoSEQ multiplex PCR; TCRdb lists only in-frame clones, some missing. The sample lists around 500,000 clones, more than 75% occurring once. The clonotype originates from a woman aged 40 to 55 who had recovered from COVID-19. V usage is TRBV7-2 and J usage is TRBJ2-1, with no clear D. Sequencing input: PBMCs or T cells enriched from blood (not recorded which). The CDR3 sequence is CASSLDGGSYNEQFF. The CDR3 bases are TGTGCCAGCAGCTTAGATGGCGGCTCCTACAATGAGCAGTTCTTC.